The 10 T cell receptor beta chains below were found in one sample sequenced in a study of cytomegalovirus exposure and HLA in healthy donors. 60 Vbeta and 13 Jbeta primers were used in PCR. The table came from immunoSEQ multiplex PCR; TCRdb's copy has only in-frame clones and leaves some out. In the table there are around 82,000 clones, about four fifths of which are singletons. Sequencing was carried out using PBMCs. These receptors were taken from a male donor in good health and CMV-seropositive.

This rearrangement joins TRBV7-2 to TRBJ1-2, with 9 bases that match TRBD1. The germline CDR1 and CDR2 sequences are SGHTA and FQGNSA. CDR3 length equals 14 residues. Losses at the gene ends were 7 bases for V and 2 bases for J; bases not matched to a gene: 5. CDR3 sequence: CASTMGQGNYGYTF. The CDR3 region has the DNA TGTGCCAGCACCATGGGACAGGGAAACTATGGCTACACCTTC.

In its sample, this clone was seen once. V is TRBV27 and J is TRBJ2-7, with a tentative D call TRBD1 (5 bases). V was shortened by 1 base and J by 2 bases, with 12 bases between the two germline ends. The CDR3 runs 15 residues. Germline loops: CDR1 MNHEY, CDR2 SMNVEV (reference sequence). The CDR3 loop reads CASSLFPGLTYEQYF. Written as DNA, the CDR3 is TGTGCCAGCAGTTTATTTCCAGGGTTGACCTACGAGCAGTACTTC.

The rearrangement uses TRBV19 and TRBJ2-2; D is unresolved. This CDR3 has 14 amino acids. Trimming took off 3 bases at V and 5 bases at J, with 10 bases between the two ends. The germline V gene encodes CDR1 LNHDA and CDR2 SQIVND (reference sequence). The CDR3 here is CASSMPGWTGELFF. In DNA form, the CDR3 reads TGTGCCAGTAGTATGCCAGGTTGGACCGGGGAGCTGTTTTTT. The full variable domain, completed using reference TRBV19 and TRBJ2-2, is DGGITQSPKYLFRKEGQNVTLSCEQNLNHDAMYWYRQDPGQGLRLIYYSQIVNDFQKGDIAEGYSVSREKKESFPLTVTSAQKNPTAFYLCASSMPGWTGELFFGEGSRLTVL.

The chain couples TRBV5-1 to TRBJ1-6, with 7 bases aligning to TRBD1. J lost 7 bases, V lost 0 bases, and 4 bases had no gene match. The CDR3 is made up of 15 amino acids. Germline CDR1 and CDR2: SGHRS and YFSETQ. CDR3 in amino acids: CASSLEGQSNSPLHF. DNA of the CDR3: TGCGCCAGCAGCTTGGAGGGACAGTCAAATTCACCCCTCCACTTT. The whole variable domain, remainder taken from reference TRBV5-1 and TRBJ1-6, is KAGVTQTPRYLIKTRGQQVTLSCSPISGHRSVSWYQQTPGQGLQFLFEYFSETQRNKGNFPGRFSGRQFSNSRSEMNVSTLELGDSALYLCASSLEGQSNSPLHFGNGTRLTVT.

The chain uses TRBV6-5 and TRBJ2-5; 12 bases map to TRBD1. CDR1 MNHEY and CDR2 SVGAGI come from the germline V gene. V dropped 5 bases and J dropped 6; count of bases not matched to a gene: 7. CDR3 length: 15 amino acids. This CDR3 reads CASSTGTGGTKTQYF. The CDR3, as DNA: TGTGCCAGCAGTACCGGGACAGGGGGCACGAAGACCCAGTACTTC.

This sequence joins TRBV7-2 and TRBJ1-5; D possibly corresponds to TRBD1 (6 bases). Germline-derived CDR1 and CDR2 are SGHTA and FQGNSA. V gave up 4 bases and J gave up 4 bases, with 11 bases separating them. The CDR3 is 14 amino acids. This CDR3 is CASSYGQNNQPQHF. CDR3 sequence (DNA): TGTGCCAGCAGCTATGGACAGAATAATCAGCCCCAGCATTTT. The whole variable domain, remainder taken from reference TRBV7-2 and TRBJ1-5, is GAGVSQSPSNKVTEKGKDVELRCDPISGHTALYWYRQSLGQGLEFLIYFQGNSAPDKSGLPSDRFSAERTGGSVSTLTIQRTQQEDSAVYLCASSYGQNNQPQHFGDGTRLSIL.

This chain connects TRBV9 to TRBJ1-1; 10 bases line up with TRBD1. Germline lookup yields CDR1 SGDLS and CDR2 YYNGEE. V was clipped by 4 bases and J by 4 bases; unmatched bases: 7. The CDR3 spans 15 residues. The CDR3 DNA reads as TGTGCCAGCAGCCCACCGGGACAGGGGACCACTGAAGCTTTCTTT. As protein: CASSPPGQGTTEAFF.

The chain couples TRBV6-5 to TRBJ1-3; D unclear. CDR1 and CDR2 (germline): MNHEY, SVGAGI. This CDR3 spans 14 amino acids. V lost 6 bases and J 0 bases, leaving 9 bases between the germline ends. The CDR3 sequence is CASSSTVSGNTIYF. In DNA form, the CDR3 reads TGTGCCAGCAGCTCCACAGTCTCTGGAAACACCATATATTTT.

The chain uses TRBV28 and TRBJ1-5; 8 nucleotides match TRBD1. This CDR3 has 14 residues. After removal of 4 bases from V and 5 bases from J, the junction contained 4 bases not matched to a gene. Germline CDR1 reads MDHEN; CDR2 reads SYDVKM. This CDR3 reads CASSSRQGYQPQHF. CDR3 coding DNA: TGTGCCAGCAGTTCGAGACAGGGGTATCAGCCCCAGCATTTT.

The rearrangement uses TRBV5-5 and TRBJ1-5; D not resolved. This CDR3 region has 15 residues. Germline loops: CDR1 SGHKS, CDR2 YYEKEE (reference sequence). V was trimmed by 0 bases and J by 9 bases, leaving 16 bases between them. The CDR3 DNA reads TGTGCCAGCAGCTTGGTAGGCGGCGCCGGTAGGCCCCAGCATTTT. Its protein product is CASSLVGGAGRPQHF. The full variable domain, its missing parts supplied by reference TRBV5-5 and TRBJ1-5, is DAGVTQSPTHLIKTRGQQVTLRCSPISGHKSVSWYQQVLGQGPQFIFQYYEKEERGRGNFPDRFSARQFPNYSSELNVNALLLGDSALYLCASSLVGGAGRPQHFGDGTRLSIL.